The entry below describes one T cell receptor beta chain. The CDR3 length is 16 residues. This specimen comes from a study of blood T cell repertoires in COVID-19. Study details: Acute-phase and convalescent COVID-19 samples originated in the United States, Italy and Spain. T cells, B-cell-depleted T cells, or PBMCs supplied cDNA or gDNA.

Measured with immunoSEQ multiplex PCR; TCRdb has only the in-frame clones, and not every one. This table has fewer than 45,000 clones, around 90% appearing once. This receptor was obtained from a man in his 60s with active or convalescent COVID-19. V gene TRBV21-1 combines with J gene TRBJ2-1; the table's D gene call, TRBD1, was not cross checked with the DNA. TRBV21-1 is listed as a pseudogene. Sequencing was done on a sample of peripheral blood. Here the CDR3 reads CASTHFGQLIYNEQFF. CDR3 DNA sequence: TGTGCCAGCACCCACTTTGGACAGTTAATTTACAATGAGCAGTTCTTC.